The 17 T cell receptor beta chains listed next were all sequenced from one sample in a study of T cells expressing NK-cell markers. After re-calling the 5' RACE reads, TCRdb lists one entry per CDR3 protein, DNA absent. The listing records under 500,000 distinct CDR3 sequences. Sequencing used blood T cells: a sorted CD56 or NKG2C T cell subset, CD4+ or CD8+ T cells, or bulk PBMC T cells (not recorded which). The receptors were sampled from a woman aged 18 to 75 in good health.

J is TRBJ2-4 and V is TRBV7-9; checking the TCRdb D call of TRBD1 is not possible without DNA. This CDR3 comprises 15 residues. The germline V gene has CDR1 SEHNR and CDR2 FQNEAQ (reference sequence). The CDR3 sequence is CAITRGMGSKNIQYF.

The rearrangement links TRBV19 to TRBJ2-1. The length of the CDR3 is 14 residues. Per germline, CDR1 LNHDA and CDR2 SQIVND (reference sequence). CDR3 amino acids: CASSIDSPYNEQFF.

V gene TRBV6-2 or TRBV6-3 combines with J gene TRBJ2-1; the TCRdb call, TRBD2, lacks DNA for checking. This CDR3 has 13 residues. Germline V CDR1 and CDR2: MNHEY, SVGEGT. CDR3 loop: CASSTSGALEQFF.

The CDR3 loop reads CASSTSGTPSYEQYF. The chain couples TRBV5-4 to TRBJ2-7; TCRdb indicates TRBD2, and absent DNA this call remains unverified. Germline CDR1 and CDR2: SGHNT and YYREEE (reference sequence). The CDR3 has 15 residues.

J is TRBJ1-4 and V is TRBV18; TCRdb reports TRBD1, a call that lacks DNA to check it against. CDR1 and CDR2 (germline): KGHSH, LQKENI. The CDR3 contains 15 residues. The CDR3 is CASSSLQGSNEKLFF.

The genes are TRBV9 and TRBJ2-1; TCRdb outputs TRBD2, but without DNA this stays unchecked. The CDR3 runs to 15 residues. Germline V gene lookup returns CDR1 SGDLS and CDR2 YYNGEE. The CDR3 region is CASSVDGGGYNEQFF.

The CDR3 sequence is CSVEDLGPGEKLFF. This chain connects TRBV29-1 to TRBJ1-4; TCRdb's D call of TRBD1 is untestable without DNA. CDR3 length equals 14 residues. Per germline, CDR1 SQVTM and CDR2 ANQGSEA.

The chain has TRBV7-3 and TRBJ2-1. The CDR3 is 13 residues long. The germline CDR1 and CDR2 sequences are SGHTA and FQGTGA. CDR3 protein: CASSLWPKDEQFF. The variable domain in full, with the rest retrieved from reference TRBV7-3 and TRBJ2-1, is GAGVSQTPSNKVTEKGKYVELRCDPISGHTALYWYRQSLGQGPEFLIYFQGTGAADDSGLPNDRFFAVRPEGSVSTLKIQRTERGDSAVYLCASSLWPKDEQFFGPGTRLTVL.

V gene TRBV7-8 combines with J gene TRBJ2-7; as DNA is missing, the TRBD2 call by TCRdb cannot be tested. The germline V gene has CDR1 SGHVS and CDR2 FQNEAQ. The CDR3 contains 15 residues. The CDR3 region is CASSWGETRQYEQYF.

CDR3 protein: CAIGGDPGPQHF. The chain links TRBV10-3 to TRBJ1-5; the TRBD1 assignment by TCRdb is unverifiable without DNA. Germline V gene sequence: CDR1 ENHRY, CDR2 SYGVKD. This CDR3 contains 12 residues.

This CDR3 is CASSTTNSYEQYF. V gene TRBV28 combines with J gene TRBJ2-7. Germline lookup yields CDR1 MDHEN and CDR2 SYDVKM. This CDR3 region has 13 residues.

The V gene is TRBV7-9, the J gene TRBJ2-7; TCRdb designates TRBD1, a call that cannot be tested without DNA. Germline-derived CDR1 and CDR2 are SEHNR and FQNEAQ (reference sequence). The CDR3 extends over 16 amino acids. The CDR3 loop reads CASSPERGQPSYEQYF. The entire variable domain, with the rest obtained from reference TRBV7-9 and TRBJ2-7, is as follows: DTGVSQNPRHKITKRGQNVTFRCDPISEHNRLYWYRQTLGQGPEFLTYFQNEAQLEKSRLLSDRFSAERPKGSFSTLEIQRTEQGDSAMYLCASSPERGQPSYEQYFGPGTRLTVT.

CDR3 region: CAISEQAGNTGELFF. This chain joins TRBV10-3 and TRBJ2-2; absent DNA, TCRdb's TRBD2 call cannot be checked. The CDR3 is 15 residues long. CDR1 and CDR2 from the germline V gene are ENHRY and SYGVKD.

This chain's CDR3 is CASSQLGQVGTDTQYF. V is TRBV3-1 and J is TRBJ2-3; TCRdb reports TRBD1, a call that lacks DNA to check it against. Germline loops: CDR1 LGHDT, CDR2 YNNKEL (reference sequence). The CDR3 extends over 16 amino acids.

This sequence joins TRBV5-1 and TRBJ1-2. This CDR3 is built from 13 residues. Germline V gives CDR1 SGHRS, CDR2 YFSETQ. The CDR3 region is CASSLSQNYGYTF.

The chain is built from TRBV29-1 and TRBJ2-2. Germline CDR1 SQVTM, CDR2 ANQGSEA. The CDR3 has 12 residues. The CDR3 spells CSVDLNTGELFF.

The V call is TRBV6-5, the J call TRBJ2-6. The germline CDR1 and CDR2 sequences are MNHEY and SVGAGI. The CDR3 is 15 amino acids. CDR3 residues: CASSYDFSGANVLTF.